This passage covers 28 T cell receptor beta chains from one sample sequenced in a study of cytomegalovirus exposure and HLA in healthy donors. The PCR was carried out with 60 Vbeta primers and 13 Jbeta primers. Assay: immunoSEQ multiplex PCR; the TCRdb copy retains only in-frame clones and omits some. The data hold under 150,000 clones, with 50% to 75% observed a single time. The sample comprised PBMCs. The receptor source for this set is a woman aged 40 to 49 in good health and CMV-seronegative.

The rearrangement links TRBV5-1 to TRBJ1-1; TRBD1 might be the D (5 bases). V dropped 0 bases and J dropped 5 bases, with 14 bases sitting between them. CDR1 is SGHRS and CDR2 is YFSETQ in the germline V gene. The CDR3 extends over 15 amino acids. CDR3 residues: CASSLALGRGTEAFF. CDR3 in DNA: TGCGCCAGCAGCTTGGCCCTGGGGCGGGGGACTGAAGCTTTCTTT.

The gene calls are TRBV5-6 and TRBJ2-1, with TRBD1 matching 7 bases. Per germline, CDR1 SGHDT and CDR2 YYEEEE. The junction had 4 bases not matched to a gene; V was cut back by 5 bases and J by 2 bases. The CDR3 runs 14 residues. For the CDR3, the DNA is TGTGCCAGCAGGCACGACAGGGCCTACAATGAGCAGTTCTTC. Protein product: CASRHDRAYNEQFF.

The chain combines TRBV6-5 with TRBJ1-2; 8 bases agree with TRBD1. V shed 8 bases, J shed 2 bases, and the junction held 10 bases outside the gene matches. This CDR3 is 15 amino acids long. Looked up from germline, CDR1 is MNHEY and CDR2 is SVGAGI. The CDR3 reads CASCRWGQENYGYTF. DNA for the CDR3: TGTGCCAGCTGCCGCTGGGGACAGGAAAACTATGGCTACACCTTC.

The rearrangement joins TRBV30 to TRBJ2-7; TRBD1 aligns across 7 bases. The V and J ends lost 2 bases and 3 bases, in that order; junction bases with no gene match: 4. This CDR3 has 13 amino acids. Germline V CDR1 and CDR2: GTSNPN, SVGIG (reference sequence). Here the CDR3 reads CAWSWTGDYEQYF. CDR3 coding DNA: TGTGCCTGGAGTTGGACAGGAGACTACGAGCAGTACTTC.

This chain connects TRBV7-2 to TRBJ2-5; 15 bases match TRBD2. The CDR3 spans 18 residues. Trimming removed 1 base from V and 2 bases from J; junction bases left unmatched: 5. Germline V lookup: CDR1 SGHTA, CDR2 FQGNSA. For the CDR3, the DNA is TGTGCCAGCAGCTTAGGGGGACTAGCGGGGGGCGCACAAGAGACCCAGTACTTC. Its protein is CASSLGGLAGGAQETQYF.

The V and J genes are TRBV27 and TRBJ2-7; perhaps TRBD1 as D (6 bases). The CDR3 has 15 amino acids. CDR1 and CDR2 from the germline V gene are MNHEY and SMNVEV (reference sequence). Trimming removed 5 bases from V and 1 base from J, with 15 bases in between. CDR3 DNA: TGTGCCAGCAGTCGACCAAGGGGGAAATCCTACGAGCAGTACTTC. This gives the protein CASSRPRGKSYEQYF.

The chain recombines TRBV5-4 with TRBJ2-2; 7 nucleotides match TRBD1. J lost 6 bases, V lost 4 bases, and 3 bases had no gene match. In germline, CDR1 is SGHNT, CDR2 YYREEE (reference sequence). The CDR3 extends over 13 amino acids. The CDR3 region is CASSRQGAGELFF. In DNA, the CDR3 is TGTGCCAGCAGCCGACAGGGAGCCGGGGAGCTGTTTTTT.

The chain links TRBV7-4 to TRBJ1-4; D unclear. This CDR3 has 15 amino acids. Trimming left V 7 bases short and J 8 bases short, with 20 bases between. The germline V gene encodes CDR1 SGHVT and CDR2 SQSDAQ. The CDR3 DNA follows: TGTGCCAGCACCTACCCGAGAGAGGGTTTCGAAAAACTGTTTTTT. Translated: CASTYPREGFEKLFF.

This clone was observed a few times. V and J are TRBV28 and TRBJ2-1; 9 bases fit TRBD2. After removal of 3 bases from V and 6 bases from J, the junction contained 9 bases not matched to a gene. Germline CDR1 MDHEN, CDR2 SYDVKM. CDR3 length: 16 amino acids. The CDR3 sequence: CASSFLAGGAVNEQFF. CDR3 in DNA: TGTGCCAGCAGTTTTCTGGCGGGGGGGGCGGTCAATGAGCAGTTCTTC. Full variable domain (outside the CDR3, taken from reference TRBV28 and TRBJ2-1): DVKVTQSSRYLVKRTGEKVFLECVQDMDHENMFWYRQDPGLGLRLIYFSYDVKMKEKGDIPEGYSVSREKKERFSLILESASTNQTSMYLCASSFLAGGAVNEQFFGPGTRLTVL.

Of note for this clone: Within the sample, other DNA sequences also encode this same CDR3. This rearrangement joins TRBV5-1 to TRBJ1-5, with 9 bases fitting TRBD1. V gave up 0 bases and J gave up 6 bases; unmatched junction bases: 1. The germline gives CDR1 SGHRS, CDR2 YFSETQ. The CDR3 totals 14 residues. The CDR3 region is CASSLGQGGQPQHF. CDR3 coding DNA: TGCGCCAGCAGCTTGGGACAGGGGGGTCAGCCCCAGCATTTT.

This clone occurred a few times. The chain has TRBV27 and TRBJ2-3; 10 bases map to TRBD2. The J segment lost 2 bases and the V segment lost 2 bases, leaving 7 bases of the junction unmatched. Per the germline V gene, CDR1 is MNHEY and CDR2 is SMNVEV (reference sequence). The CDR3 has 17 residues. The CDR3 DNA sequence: TGTGCCAGCAGTTTAACCATAGCGGGGGGCTCCACAGATACGCAGTATTTT. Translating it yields CASSLTIAGGSTDTQYF.

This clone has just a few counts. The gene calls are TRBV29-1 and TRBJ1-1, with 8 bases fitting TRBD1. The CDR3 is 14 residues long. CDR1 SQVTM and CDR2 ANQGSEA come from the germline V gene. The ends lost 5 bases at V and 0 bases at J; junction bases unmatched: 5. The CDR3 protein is CSVRTGGMNTEAFF. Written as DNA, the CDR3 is TGCAGCGTTCGCACAGGGGGGATGAACACTGAAGCTTTCTTT.

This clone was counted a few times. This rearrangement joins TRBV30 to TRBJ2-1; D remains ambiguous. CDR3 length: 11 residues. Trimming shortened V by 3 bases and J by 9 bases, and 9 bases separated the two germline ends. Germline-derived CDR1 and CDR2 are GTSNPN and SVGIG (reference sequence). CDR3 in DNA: TGTGCCTGGAGGCTAGGCGGTGAGCAGTTCTTC. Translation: CAWRLGGEQFF.

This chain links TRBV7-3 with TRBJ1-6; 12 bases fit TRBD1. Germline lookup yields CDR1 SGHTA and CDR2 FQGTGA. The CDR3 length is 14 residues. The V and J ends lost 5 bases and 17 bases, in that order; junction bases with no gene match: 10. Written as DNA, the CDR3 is TGTGCCAGCAGCCTACCGGGACAGGGGGCGCGTATCCACTTT. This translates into CASSLPGQGARIHF.

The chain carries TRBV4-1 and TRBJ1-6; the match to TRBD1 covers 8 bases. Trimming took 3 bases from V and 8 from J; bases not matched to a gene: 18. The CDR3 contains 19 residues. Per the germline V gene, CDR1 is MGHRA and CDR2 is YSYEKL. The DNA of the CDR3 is TGCGCCAGCAGCCAGGGGGGCGGCAAGACAGGGGCCCACCATTCACCCCTCCACTTT. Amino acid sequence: CASSQGGGKTGAHHSPLHF.

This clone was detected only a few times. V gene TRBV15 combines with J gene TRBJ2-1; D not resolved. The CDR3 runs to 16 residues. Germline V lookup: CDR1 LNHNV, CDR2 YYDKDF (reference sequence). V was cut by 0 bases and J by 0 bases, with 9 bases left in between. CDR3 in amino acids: CATSRDFSSSYNEQFF. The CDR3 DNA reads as TGTGCCACCAGCAGAGATTTCTCTAGCTCCTACAATGAGCAGTTCTTC.

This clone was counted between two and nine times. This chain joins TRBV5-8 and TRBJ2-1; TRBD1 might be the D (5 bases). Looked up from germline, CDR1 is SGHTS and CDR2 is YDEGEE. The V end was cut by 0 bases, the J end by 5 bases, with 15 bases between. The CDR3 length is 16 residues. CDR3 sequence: CASSLGQIQFHNEQFF. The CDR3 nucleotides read TGTGCCAGCAGCTTGGGACAGATACAGTTCCACAATGAGCAGTTCTTC.

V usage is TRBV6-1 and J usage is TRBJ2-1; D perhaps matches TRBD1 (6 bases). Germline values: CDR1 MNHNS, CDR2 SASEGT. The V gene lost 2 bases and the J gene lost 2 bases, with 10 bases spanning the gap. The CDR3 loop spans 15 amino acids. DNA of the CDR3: TGTGCCAGCAGTGAATTAACAGGGACCTACAATGAGCAGTTCTTC. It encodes CASSELTGTYNEQFF.

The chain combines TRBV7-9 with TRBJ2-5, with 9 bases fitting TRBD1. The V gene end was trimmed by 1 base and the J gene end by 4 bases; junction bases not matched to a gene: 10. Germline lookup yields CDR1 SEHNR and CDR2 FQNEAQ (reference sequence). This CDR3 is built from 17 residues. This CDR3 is CASSLVGGTGKGETQYF. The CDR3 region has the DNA TGTGCCAGCAGCTTAGTAGGTGGGACAGGGAAGGGAGAGACCCAGTACTTC.

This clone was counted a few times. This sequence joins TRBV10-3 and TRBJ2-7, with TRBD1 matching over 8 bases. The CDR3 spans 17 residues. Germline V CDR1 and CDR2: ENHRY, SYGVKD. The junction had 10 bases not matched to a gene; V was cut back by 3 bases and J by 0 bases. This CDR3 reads CAISDRQGKERSYEQYF. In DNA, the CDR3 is TGTGCCATCAGTGACAGACAGGGGAAAGAACGCTCCTACGAGCAGTACTTC.

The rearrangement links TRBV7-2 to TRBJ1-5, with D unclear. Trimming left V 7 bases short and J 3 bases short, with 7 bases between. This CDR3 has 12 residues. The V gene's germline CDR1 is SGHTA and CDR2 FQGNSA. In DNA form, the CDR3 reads TGTGCCAGCACCCGGGACAATCAGCCCCAGCATTTT. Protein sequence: CASTRDNQPQHF.

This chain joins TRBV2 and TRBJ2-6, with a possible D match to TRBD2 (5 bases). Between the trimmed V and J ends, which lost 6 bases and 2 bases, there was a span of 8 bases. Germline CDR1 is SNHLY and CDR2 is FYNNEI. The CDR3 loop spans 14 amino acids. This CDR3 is CASSDGTGANVLTF. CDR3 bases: TGTGCCAGCAGCGACGGGACTGGGGCCAACGTCCTGACTTTC.

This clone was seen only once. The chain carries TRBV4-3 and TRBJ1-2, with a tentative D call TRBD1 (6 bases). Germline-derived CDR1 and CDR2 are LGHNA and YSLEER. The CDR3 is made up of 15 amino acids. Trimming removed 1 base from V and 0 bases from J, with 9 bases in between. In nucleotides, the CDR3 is TGCGCCAGCAGCCAAGCCCCAGGGGCTAACTATGGCTACACCTTC. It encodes CASSQAPGANYGYTF.

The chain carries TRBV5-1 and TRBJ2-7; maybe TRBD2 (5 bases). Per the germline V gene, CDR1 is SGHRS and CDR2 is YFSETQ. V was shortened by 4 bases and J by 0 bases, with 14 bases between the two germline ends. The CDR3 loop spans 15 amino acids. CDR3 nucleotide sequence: TGCGCCAGCAGCCTCTTGGACTGGAGCTCCTACGAGCAGTACTTC. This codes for CASSLLDWSSYEQYF. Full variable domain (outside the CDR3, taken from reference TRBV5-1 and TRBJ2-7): KAGVTQTPRYLIKTRGQQVTLSCSPISGHRSVSWYQQTPGQGLQFLFEYFSETQRNKGNFPGRFSGRQFSNSRSEMNVSTLELGDSALYLCASSLLDWSSYEQYFGPGTRLTVT.

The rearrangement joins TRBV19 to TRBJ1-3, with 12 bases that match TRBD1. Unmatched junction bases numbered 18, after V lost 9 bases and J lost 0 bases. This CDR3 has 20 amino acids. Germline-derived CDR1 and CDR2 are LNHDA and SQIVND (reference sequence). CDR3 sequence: CASAAYVGQGARSSGNTIYF. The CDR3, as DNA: TGTGCCAGCGCGGCGTACGTGGGACAGGGGGCCCGGAGCTCTGGAAACACCATATATTTT.

DNA for the CDR3: TGTGCCAGCCTTAGCGGGGGGGCGGCAGATACGCAGTATTTT. This gives the protein CASLSGGAADTQYF. The chain is built from TRBV6-1 and TRBJ2-3, with 11 bases aligning to TRBD2. The junction had 5 bases not matched to a gene; V was cut back by 8 bases and J by 4 bases. The CDR3 has 14 residues. CDR1 and CDR2 (germline): MNHNS, SASEGT.

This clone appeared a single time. CDR3 sequence (DNA): TGCGCCAGCAGCCCGGGACATAATAATTCACCCCTCCACTTT. This encodes CASSPGHNNSPLHF. V usage is TRBV5-1 and J usage is TRBJ1-6, with D perhaps matching TRBD1 (6 bases). Germline V gives CDR1 SGHRS, CDR2 YFSETQ. The CDR3 runs 14 residues. V was pared by 4 bases and J by 5 bases, with 10 bases between.

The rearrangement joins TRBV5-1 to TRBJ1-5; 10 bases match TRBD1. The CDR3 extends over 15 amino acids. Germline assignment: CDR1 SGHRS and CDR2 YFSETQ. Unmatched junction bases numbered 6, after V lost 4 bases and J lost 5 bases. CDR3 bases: TGCGCCAGCAGCCAGGGGGGGACAGGGGATCAGCCCCAGCATTTT. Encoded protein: CASSQGGTGDQPQHF.